The clone carrying this TCR beta chain was detected only a few times. Its matching antigen is unknown. The trim removed 3 bases at V and 8 bases at J, leaving 14 bases unmatched. The CDR3 contains 17 residues. Germline lookup yields CDR1 SGHDN and CDR2 FVKESK. The data are from a study of identical twins. Study-wide results and caveats: Clonotypes of the beta chain that were abundant in cord blood carried fewer insertions (memory repertoires showed none). Zero-insertion analyses were open to partial confounding by invariant MAIT and iNKT cells.

TCRdb re-called the 5' RACE reads with MiXCR, one entry per CDR3 protein. The sample holds around 680,000 distinct CDR3 sequences, under 9% seen once. The same sample was also used in a study of yellow fever vaccine responses in identical twins.

The chain couples TRBV14 to TRBJ2-1, with TRBD2 identical over 9 bases. The TCR sequence derives from a woman between 18 and 29 years old in good health. Material for sequencing was PBMCs. CDR3 sequence (DNA): TGTGCCAGCAGCCAGAGCGCGGGGGGGCCTAATGCCCATGAGCAGTTCTTC. It yields the protein CASSQSAGGPNAHEQFF.